What follows describes a single T cell receptor (beta chain). The data are from a study of blood T cell repertoires in COVID-19. Study-wide context: Donors in the United States, Italy and Spain gave samples during acute or convalescent COVID-19. Sources were T cells, B-cell-depleted T cells, or PBMCs; the material itself was cDNA or gDNA.

Original analysis: Using reference gene primer amplification, nucleated cell counts were estimated. This table comes from immunoSEQ multiplex PCR, and its TCRdb copy is limited to in-frame clones, with some not included. For V, J and clone size, that table is used; D and trimming come from the DNA. The sample includes 90,000 to 130,000 clones, 75% to 90% of them seen just once. Germline values: CDR1 MGHRA, CDR2 YSYEKL. Trimming cost V 8 bases and J 2 bases; bases outside gene matches: 5. This CDR3 region has 13 residues. The receptor's source is an older woman with acute or convalescent COVID-19. Sequenced material: peripheral blood. V and J are TRBV4-1 and TRBJ1-1; 7 nucleotides line up with TRBD1. The CDR3, as DNA: TGCGCCAGCTCTACAGGGGAAAACACTGAAGCTTTCTTT. It is translated as CASSTGENTEAFF.